Shown below are 18 T cell receptor beta chains from a single sample sequenced in a study of blood T cell repertoires in COVID-19. Method: immunoSEQ multiplex PCR; TCRdb's copy keeps in-frame clones and lacks some. This table has 300,000 to 400,000 clones, about 90% appearing once. Specimen: peripheral blood. The receptors derive from a woman between 50 and 59 years old who had recovered from COVID-19.

J is TRBJ2-1 and V is TRBV29-1, with 10 nucleotides matching TRBD1. The V gene's germline CDR1 is SQVTM and CDR2 ANQGSEA. The CDR3 is 14 amino acids. The V and J ends lost 2 bases and 8 bases, in that order; junction bases with no gene match: 6. The CDR3 bases are TGCAGCGTTGAATCCGGACAGGGGGGCGATGAGCAGTTCTTC. Amino acid sequence: CSVESGQGGDEQFF.

This clone was observed a single time. The CDR3 DNA reads as TGTGCCAGTAGTATAGCAGGCAGCGGGCTTAATCAGCCCCAGCATTTT. It encodes CASSIAGSGLNQPQHF. This chain connects TRBV19 to TRBJ1-5; D is unclear. The V gene lost 1 base and the J gene lost 4 bases, with 14 bases spanning the gap. The germline gives CDR1 LNHDA, CDR2 SQIVND (reference sequence). There are 16 residues in the CDR3.

Here the CDR3 DNA reads TGTGCCAGCGCCACAGGGGCTGGCTACACCTTC. It codes for CASATGAGYTF. The chain recombines TRBV7-9 with TRBJ1-2, with 7 bases matching TRBD1. V dropped 8 bases and J dropped 7; count of bases not matched to a gene: 4. CDR1 is SEHNR and CDR2 is FQNEAQ in the germline V gene (reference sequence). This CDR3 has 11 residues.

The J gene is TRBJ1-2, the V gene TRBV6-5; 7 nucleotides agree with TRBD1. Germline V gene lookup returns CDR1 MNHEY and CDR2 SVGAGI. V was pared by 0 bases and J by 7 bases, with 11 bases of the junction left unmatched. CDR3 length equals 16 residues. CDR3 region: CASSYSSSTGRSGYTF. As DNA, the CDR3 is TGTGCCAGCAGTTACTCGAGTTCGACAGGGCGTTCTGGCTACACCTTC.

This chain joins TRBV11-2 and TRBJ2-1, with 9 bases that match TRBD2. Germline V gene data show CDR1 as SGHAT and CDR2 as FQNNGV. V dropped 5 bases and J dropped 7; count of bases not matched to a gene: 9. This CDR3 comprises 15 residues. The CDR3 DNA reads as TGTGCCAGCAGCGATAGCGGGAGTTGGAGTAATGAGCAGTTCTTC. Its translation is CASSDSGSWSNEQFF. The complete variable domain, with remaining parts taken from reference TRBV11-2 and TRBJ2-1, reads EAGVAQSPRYKIIEKRQSVAFWCNPISGHATLYWYQQILGQGPKLLIQFQNNGVVDDSQLPKDRFSAERLKGVDSTLKIQPAKLEDSAVYLCASSDSGSWSNEQFFGPGTRLTVL.

This chain uses TRBV6-5 with TRBJ1-2, with D unresolved. This CDR3 is 12 amino acids long. Looked up from germline, CDR1 is MNHEY and CDR2 is SVGAGI. V dropped 6 bases and J dropped 5 bases, with 10 bases sitting between them. As DNA, the CDR3 is TGTGCCAGCAGGGAGGGTGATTATGGCTACACCTTC. It is translated as CASREGDYGYTF.

The chain carries TRBV10-2 and TRBJ1-2, with D possibly matching TRBD1 (6 bases). The V gene's germline CDR1 is WSHSY and CDR2 SAAADI. V was clipped by 3 bases and J by 8 bases, with 16 bases between them. CDR3 length: 14 residues. CDR3 protein: CASSDAGALPGYTF. The DNA for the CDR3 is TGCGCCAGCAGTGACGCAGGGGCTCTCCCCGGCTACACCTTC.

This clone was recorded only once. V gene TRBV5-1 combines with J gene TRBJ2-3; unclear D gene. CDR1 SGHRS and CDR2 YFSETQ come from the germline V gene. There are 16 residues in the CDR3. The V and J ends lost 4 bases and 2 bases respectively, with 17 bases between them. CDR3 sequence (DNA): TGCGCCAGCAGCCGCCTGCACGAACTCGCCACAGATACGCAGTATTTT. Its protein is CASSRLHELATDTQYF.

J is TRBJ1-3 and V is TRBV28; 9 nucleotides agree with TRBD1. CDR1 is MDHEN, CDR2 SYDVKM, per germline. The CDR3 spans 16 residues. Trimming removed 9 bases from V and 4 bases from J; junction bases left unmatched: 13. CDR3 in DNA: TGTGCCAGTTCCGAACCTCGACAGGGGGGCGGAAACACCATATATTTT. It specifies CASSEPRQGGGNTIYF.

This clone was counted a few times. This chain connects TRBV9 to TRBJ1-6; no firm D call. This CDR3 spans 16 amino acids. The germline V and J ends were trimmed by 0 bases and 0 bases, with 7 bases remaining between them. The germline gives CDR1 SGDLS, CDR2 YYNGEE. CDR3: CASSVAGSSYNSPLHF. Written as DNA, the CDR3 is TGTGCCAGCAGCGTAGCGGGGTCCTCCTATAATTCACCCCTCCACTTT.

V usage is TRBV10-3 and J usage is TRBJ2-7, with 8 bases that match TRBD1. Germline assignment: CDR1 ENHRY and CDR2 SYGVKD. The CDR3 has 15 amino acids. Unmatched junction bases numbered 8, after V lost 5 bases and J lost 2 bases. DNA of the CDR3: TGTGCCATCAGTCCCACCGACAGGGGAACCTACGAGCAGTACTTC. Translating gives CAISPTDRGTYEQYF.

The chain combines TRBV7-2 with TRBJ2-1, with D possibly matching TRBD2 (6 bases). Per the germline V gene, CDR1 is SGHTA and CDR2 is FQGNSA. The CDR3 runs to 18 residues. The ends were cut back, 2 bases at V and 4 bases at J, with 21 bases in the middle. The CDR3 is CASSLLPAGAGGYNEQFF. CDR3 bases: TGTGCCAGCAGCTTACTCCCAGCGGGCGCCGGCGGGTACAATGAGCAGTTCTTC.

This sequence joins TRBV29-1 and TRBJ1-2; no firm D call. V gave up 4 bases and J gave up 1 base, with 4 bases separating them. The CDR3 runs 11 residues. CDR1 and CDR2 from the germline V gene are SQVTM and ANQGSEA. The CDR3: CSVVVNYGYTF. The DNA for the CDR3 is TGCAGCGTTGTAGTTAACTATGGCTACACCTTC. Full variable domain (remainder filled in from reference TRBV29-1 and TRBJ1-2): SAVISQKPSRDICQRGTSLTIQCQVDSQVTMMFWYRQQPGQSLTLIATANQGSEATYESGFVIDKFPISRPNLTFSTLTVSNMSPEDSSIYLCSVVVNYGYTFGSGTRLTVV.

The J gene is TRBJ2-1, the V gene TRBV7-9, with 9 bases matching TRBD2. Trimming at V came to 4 bases and at J to 15 bases, leaving 7 bases not matched to a gene. The V gene's germline CDR1 is SEHNR and CDR2 FQNEAQ (reference sequence). The CDR3 contains 12 residues. The CDR3 reads CASSYSGGTWFF. In DNA form, the CDR3 reads TGTGCCAGCAGCTACAGCGGGGGGACGTGGTTCTTC.

This clone came up many times. The J gene is TRBJ1-2, the V gene TRBV9, with 10 bases fitting TRBD1. V gave up 3 bases and J gave up 5 bases; unmatched junction bases: 7. The germline gives CDR1 SGDLS, CDR2 YYNGEE. This CDR3 region has 15 residues. The CDR3 loop reads CASSAGTGAGYGYTF. CDR3 coding DNA: TGTGCCAGCAGCGCCGGGACAGGGGCTGGGTATGGCTACACCTTC.

This chain uses TRBV28 with TRBJ2-1, with TRBD1 matching 9 bases. Germline-derived CDR1 and CDR2 are MDHEN and SYDVKM. V was pared by 4 bases and J by 6 bases, with 7 bases of the junction left unmatched. This CDR3 has 15 amino acids. CDR3 loop: CASSYPGTGPNEQFF. The CDR3 DNA is TGTGCCAGCAGTTACCCCGGGACAGGGCCCAATGAGCAGTTCTTC.

The J gene is TRBJ2-7, the V gene TRBV7-9; D is perhaps TRBD2 (6 bases). The length of the CDR3 is 14 residues. Germline CDR1 is SEHNR and CDR2 is FQNEAQ (reference sequence). Trimming removed 4 bases at V and 3 bases at J, with 13 bases between. The CDR3 reads CASSSWTTDYEQYF. The CDR3 coding sequence is TGTGCCAGCAGCTCCTGGACTACAGACTACGAGCAGTACTTC.

The chain is built from TRBV6-5 and TRBJ2-7; tentatively, D is TRBD2 (5 bases). The V gene lost 6 bases and the J gene lost 1 base, with 13 bases spanning the gap. Germline lookup yields CDR1 MNHEY and CDR2 SVGAGI. This CDR3 region has 14 residues. The CDR3 DNA reads TGTGCCAGCAGATGGACGGGGAGATCCTACGAGCAGTACTTC. It yields the protein CASRWTGRSYEQYF.